This TCR beta chain was documented in a study of human T cells and chemical hapten exposure. Study context: Yields of TCR per sample differed, chiefly owing to small differences in pooled library volume. Study-wide results and caveats: Versus controls, significantly more large CDR3 similarity clusters arose from expanded TCRs. DPC sensitization did not alter TCRs above 1 in 1000 frequency.

Note on this clonotype: The antigen is not known.

Time point in this sample: pre-sensitization, week 0. Stated treatment: therapeutic diphenylcyclopropenone sensitization with weekly scalp DPC. TCRdb reprocessed the RACE reads via MiXCR and lists one record per CDR3 protein. The profile covers roughly 380,000 distinct CDR3 sequences, with 5% to 6.5% appearing a single time and 2% to 3% taken by the ten largest. The CDR3 length is 14 residues. J was trimmed by 4 bases and V by 6 bases; bases with no gene match: 6. The germline CDR1 and CDR2 sequences are MNHEY and SVGAGI. The material was whole blood, obtained in connection with sensitization to the hapten diphenylcyclopropenone (DPC). The sequence came from a woman in her forties or fifties with alopecia areata. Some clones in this sample may be carry-over from other donors' samples. V is TRBV6-5 and J is TRBJ1-2, with TRBD1 identical over 9 bases. CDR3 residues: CASRKGQGSYGYTF. DNA for the CDR3: TGTGCCAGCAGAAAGGGACAGGGATCCTATGGCTACACCTTC.